The rows below give T cell receptor beta chains drawn from one sample of a study of post-analysis software for immune sequencing data. TCRdb re-called the PCR reads through MiXCR, storing one row per CDR3 protein. The top ten hold about 10% of the sample, which has around 700,000 distinct CDR3 sequences, roughly three fifths seen once. Sequencing was carried out using blood. All receptors derive from a girl aged 2 to 9 with multiple sclerosis. Each CDR3 is given with its conserved first and last residue. D genes are given only for firm matches.

TRBJ2-1 | 16 | . | TRBV11-2 | CASSLDLSSSYNEQFF
TRBJ1-4 | 14 | . | TRBV2 | CASSQGSTNEKLFF
TRBJ2-7 | 11 | . | TRBV6-5 | CASTIGYEQYF
TRBJ1-2 | 13 | . | TRBV29-1 | CSATDTANYGYTF
TRBJ1-5 | 13 | . | TRBV20-1 | CSAWRGSNQPQHF
. | 20 | . | TRBV4-1 | CASSQDDGSQAPTKGYEQYF
TRBJ2-5 | 14 | TRBD1 | TRBV12-3/TRBV12-4 | CAISARQGEETQYF
TRBJ1-4 | 15 | TRBD1 | TRBV20-1 | CSAWGQGATNEKLFF
TRBJ1-2 | 13 | . | TRBV12-3/TRBV12-4 | CASSLGGTYGYTF
TRBJ2-6 | 16 | TRBD1 | TRBV6-2/TRBV6-3 | CASRPSGGSGANVLTF
TRBJ1-2 | 16 | . | TRBV15 | CATSPRPPSETYGYTF
TRBJ2-7 | 15 | . | TRBV20-1 | CSARDTGTPAYEQYF
TRBJ2-1 | 13 | . | TRBV7-2 | CASSLEQLNEQFF
TRBJ2-7 | 12 | . | TRBV29-1 | CSVGTASYEQYF
TRBJ2-1 | 12 | . | TRBV29-1 | CSAGTPYNEQFF
TRBJ1-1 | 13 | TRBD1 | TRBV12-3/TRBV12-4 | CTSREQGRTEAFF
TRBJ2-1 | 16 | . | TRBV6-5 | CASSYGREGSYNEQFF
TRBJ2-3 | 15 | . | TRBV29-1 | CSVTRWDIVPDTQYF
TRBJ2-1 | 14 | TRBD1 | TRBV20-1 | CSAKRTGNYNEQFF
TRBJ1-4 | 14 | TRBD1 | TRBV10-2 | CASSEDRGTEKLFF
TRBJ2-5 | 18 | TRBD2 | TRBV4-1 | CASSQEPSGGLSEETQYF
TRBJ1-5 | 13 | . | TRBV18 | CASSPHRDQPQHF
. | 14 | . | TRBV2 | CASSSSVAGNEQYF
TRBJ1-1 | 15 | TRBD1 | TRBV5-1 | CASSSAGTGGGEAFF
TRBJ1-1 | 12 | . | TRBV6-6 | CASISTASEAFF
TRBJ2-3 | 18 | . | TRBV10-2 | CASSESRRGGLGTDTQYF
TRBJ2-1 | 13 | TRBD1 | TRBV29-1 | CSVKGGGGSEQFF
TRBJ2-5 | 16 | TRBD2 | TRBV12-3/TRBV12-4 | CASSPGTSGVQETQYF
TRBJ2-5 | 15 | TRBD2 | TRBV12-3/TRBV12-4 | CASSFTSVDQETQYF
TRBJ2-3 | 18 | . | TRBV7-2 | CASSLPRHLGTHTDTQYF
TRBJ2-7 | 13 | TRBD1 | TRBV6-1 | CASYRGQGHEQYF
TRBJ1-1 | 14 | . | TRBV12-3/TRBV12-4 | CASSLNGGTTEAFF
TRBJ2-5 | 16 | . | TRBV7-8 | CASSLRDTFRGETQYF
TRBJ2-4 | 14 | . | TRBV4-1 | CASSQDSPSNIQYF
TRBJ1-2 | 14 | TRBD1 | TRBV20-1 | CSARLQGQGYGYTF
TRBJ1-1 | 13 | . | TRBV5-1 | CASSYIEETEAFF
TRBJ1-1 | 11 | . | TRBV12-3/TRBV12-4 | CASSFEGEAFF
TRBJ1-2 | 14 | . | TRBV28 | CASTLSGASYGYTF
TRBJ1-2 | 16 | TRBD1 | TRBV29-1 | CSVVGDRVSFNYGYTF
TRBJ2-7 | 14 | . | TRBV6-1 | CASSEVALSYEQYF
TRBJ2-5 | 15 | TRBD2 | TRBV11-2 | CASSELAGKSETQYF
. | 18 | TRBD2 | TRBV9 | CASSVATSGPLWRETQYF
TRBJ2-1 | 13 | . | TRBV7-2 | CASSPQNSNEQFF
TRBJ1-2 | 15 | TRBD1 | TRBV12-3/TRBV12-4 | CASSPGQGANYGYTF
. | 13 | TRBD2 | TRBV29-1 | CSVLAGSEYEQYF
TRBJ2-3 | 15 | TRBD1 | TRBV6-1 | CASSARTGRQDTQYF
TRBJ2-1 | 15 | TRBD2 | TRBV5-1 | CASSLEAGDYNEQFF
TRBJ1-2 | 12 | . | TRBV28 | CASTLDGYGYTF
TRBJ2-5 | 18 | . | TRBV5-5 | CASSLDDIAAEPRETQYF
. | 14 | TRBD2 | TRBV11-2 | CVSSFSGGAYEQYF
TRBJ1-2 | 12 | . | TRBV20-1 | CSARGPGDGYTF
TRBJ2-3 | 17 | TRBD2 | TRBV3-1 | CASSQELTSLITDTQYF
TRBJ1-1 | 14 | . | TRBV29-1 | CSVEPGSLNTEAFF
. | 17 | TRBD2 | TRBV7-8 | CASRYLAGEFSFYEQYF
TRBJ2-5 | 14 | . | TRBV3-1 | CASSQIWAQETQYF
TRBJ2-5 | 14 | . | TRBV3-1 | CASSQDDGAETQYF
TRBJ2-3 | 19 | TRBD2 | TRBV4-2 | CASSLGGSSGGVGTDTQYF
TRBJ2-1 | 14 | . | TRBV5-1 | CASKGGSSHNEQFF
TRBJ2-2 | 12 | . | TRBV29-1 | CSVVQYTGELFF
TRBJ1-2 | 14 | . | TRBV20-1 | CSALVLGGFYGYTF